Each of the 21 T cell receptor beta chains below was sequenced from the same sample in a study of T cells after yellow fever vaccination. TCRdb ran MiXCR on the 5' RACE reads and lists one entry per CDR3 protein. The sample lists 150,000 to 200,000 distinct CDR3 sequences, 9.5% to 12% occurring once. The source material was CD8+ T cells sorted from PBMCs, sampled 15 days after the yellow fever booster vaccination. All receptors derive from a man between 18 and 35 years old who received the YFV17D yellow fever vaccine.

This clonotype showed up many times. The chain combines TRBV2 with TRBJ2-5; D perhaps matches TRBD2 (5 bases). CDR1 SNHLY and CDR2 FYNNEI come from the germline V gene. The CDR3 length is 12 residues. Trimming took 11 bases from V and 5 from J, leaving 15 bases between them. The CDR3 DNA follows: TGTGCCTGCGTTGAGGGTTGGGAGACCCAGTACTTC. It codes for CACVEGWETQYF.

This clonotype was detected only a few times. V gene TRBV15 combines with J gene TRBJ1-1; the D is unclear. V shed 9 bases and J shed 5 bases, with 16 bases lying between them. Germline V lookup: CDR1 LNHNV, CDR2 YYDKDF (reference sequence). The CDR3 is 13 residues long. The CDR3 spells CATLRASGTEAFF. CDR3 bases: TGTGCCACTCTTAGGGCCTCAGGTACTGAAGCTTTCTTT.

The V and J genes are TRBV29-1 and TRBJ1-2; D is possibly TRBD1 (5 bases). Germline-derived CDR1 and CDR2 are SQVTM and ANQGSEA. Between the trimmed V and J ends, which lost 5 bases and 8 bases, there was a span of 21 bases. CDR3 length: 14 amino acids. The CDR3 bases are TGCAGCGTTTGGGATAGTCGGGGGACGGAAGGCTACACCTTC. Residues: CSVWDSRGTEGYTF.

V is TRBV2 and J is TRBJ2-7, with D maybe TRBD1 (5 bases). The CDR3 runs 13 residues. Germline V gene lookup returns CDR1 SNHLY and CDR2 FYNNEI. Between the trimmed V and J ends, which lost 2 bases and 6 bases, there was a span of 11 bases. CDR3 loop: CASSEPGWAEQYF. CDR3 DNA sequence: TGTGCCAGCAGTGAACCAGGGTGGGCCGAGCAGTACTTC. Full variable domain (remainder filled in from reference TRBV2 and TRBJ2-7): EPEVTQTPSHQVTQMGQEVILRCVPISNHLYFYWYRQILGQKVEFLVSFYNNEISEKSEIFDDQFSVERPDGSNFTLKIRSTKLEDSAMYFCASSEPGWAEQYFGPGTRLTVT.

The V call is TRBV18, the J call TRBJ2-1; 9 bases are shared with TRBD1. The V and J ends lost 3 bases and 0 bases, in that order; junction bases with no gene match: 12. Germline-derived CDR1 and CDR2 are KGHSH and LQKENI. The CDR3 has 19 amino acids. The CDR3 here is CASSPRDRAPSSSYNEQFF. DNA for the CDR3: TGTGCCAGCTCACCCCGGGACAGGGCCCCTTCGAGCTCCTACAATGAGCAGTTCTTC.

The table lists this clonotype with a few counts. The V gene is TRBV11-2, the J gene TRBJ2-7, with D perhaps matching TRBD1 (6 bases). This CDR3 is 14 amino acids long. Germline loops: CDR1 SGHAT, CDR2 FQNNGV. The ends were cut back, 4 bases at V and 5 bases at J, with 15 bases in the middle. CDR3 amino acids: CASSSTLQGNEQYV. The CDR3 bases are TGTGCCAGCAGCTCGACTCTCCAGGGGAACGAGCAGTACGTC.

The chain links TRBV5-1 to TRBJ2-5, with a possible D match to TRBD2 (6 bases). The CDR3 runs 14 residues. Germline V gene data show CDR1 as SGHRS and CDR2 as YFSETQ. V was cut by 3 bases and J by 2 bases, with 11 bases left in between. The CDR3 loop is CASSSRRGQETQYF. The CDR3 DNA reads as TGCGCCAGCAGCTCCCGGCGGGGACAAGAGACCCAGTACTTC.

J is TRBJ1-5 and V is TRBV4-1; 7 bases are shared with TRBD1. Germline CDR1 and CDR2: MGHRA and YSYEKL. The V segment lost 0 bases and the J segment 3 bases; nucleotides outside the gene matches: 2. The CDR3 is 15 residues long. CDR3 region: CASSQETGLNQPQHF. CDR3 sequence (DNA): TGCGCCAGCAGCCAAGAGACAGGGCTCAATCAGCCCCAGCATTTT.

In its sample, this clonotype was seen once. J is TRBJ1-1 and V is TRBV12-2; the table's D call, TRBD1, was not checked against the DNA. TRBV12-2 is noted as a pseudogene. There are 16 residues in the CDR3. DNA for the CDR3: TGTGCAAGTCGCGACAGATCAGACAGGGTATATACTGAAGCTTTCTTT. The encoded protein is CASRDRSDRVYTEAFF.

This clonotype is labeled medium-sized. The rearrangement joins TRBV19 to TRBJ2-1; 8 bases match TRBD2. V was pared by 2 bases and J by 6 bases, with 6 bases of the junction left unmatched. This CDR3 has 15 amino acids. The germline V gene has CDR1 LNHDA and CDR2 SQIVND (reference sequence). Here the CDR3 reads CASSILTSEVNEQFF. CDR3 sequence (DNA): TGTGCCAGTAGTATACTGACTAGCGAAGTCAATGAGCAGTTCTTC.

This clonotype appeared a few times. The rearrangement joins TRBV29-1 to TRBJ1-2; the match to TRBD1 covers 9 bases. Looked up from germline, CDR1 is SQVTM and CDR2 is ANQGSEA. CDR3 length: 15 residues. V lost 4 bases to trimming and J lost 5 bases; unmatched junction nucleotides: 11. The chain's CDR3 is CSVAKSGTGSYGYTF. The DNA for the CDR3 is TGCAGCGTTGCCAAGTCCGGGACAGGGTCTTATGGCTACACCTTC. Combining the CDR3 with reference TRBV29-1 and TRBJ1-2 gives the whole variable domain SAVISQKPSRDICQRGTSLTIQCQVDSQVTMMFWYRQQPGQSLTLIATANQGSEATYESGFVIDKFPISRPNLTFSTLTVSNMSPEDSSIYLCSVAKSGTGSYGYTFGSGTRLTVV.

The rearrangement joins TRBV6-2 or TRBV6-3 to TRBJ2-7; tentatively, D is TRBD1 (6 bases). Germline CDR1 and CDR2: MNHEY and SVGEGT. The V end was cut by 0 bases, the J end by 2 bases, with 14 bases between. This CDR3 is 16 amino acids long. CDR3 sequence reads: CASSYSTLGTPYEQYV. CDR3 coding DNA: TGTGCCAGCAGTTACTCGACCTTGGGGACACCCTACGAGCAGTACGTC.

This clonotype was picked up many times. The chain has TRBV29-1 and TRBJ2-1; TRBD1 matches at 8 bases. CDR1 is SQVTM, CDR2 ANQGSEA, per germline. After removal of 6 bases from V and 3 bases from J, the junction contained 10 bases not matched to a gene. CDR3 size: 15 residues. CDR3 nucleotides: TGCAGCGTGCTGGGTCACAGGGGGGACTACAATGAGCAGTTCTTC. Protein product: CSVLGHRGDYNEQFF.

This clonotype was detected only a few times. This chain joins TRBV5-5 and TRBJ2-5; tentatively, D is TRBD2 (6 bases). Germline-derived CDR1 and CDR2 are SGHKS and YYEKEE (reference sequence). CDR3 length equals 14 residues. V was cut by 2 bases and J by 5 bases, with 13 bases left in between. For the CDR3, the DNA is TGTGCCAGCAGCTTATCAGGGAGGAAGGAGACCCAGTACTTC. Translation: CASSLSGRKETQYF.

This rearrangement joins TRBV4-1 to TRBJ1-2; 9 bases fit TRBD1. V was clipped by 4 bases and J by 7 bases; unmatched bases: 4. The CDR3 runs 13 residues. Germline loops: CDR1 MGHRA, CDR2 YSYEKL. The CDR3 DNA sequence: TGCGCCAGCAGCCTCGGGACAGGGTTTGGCTACACCTTC. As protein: CASSLGTGFGYTF.

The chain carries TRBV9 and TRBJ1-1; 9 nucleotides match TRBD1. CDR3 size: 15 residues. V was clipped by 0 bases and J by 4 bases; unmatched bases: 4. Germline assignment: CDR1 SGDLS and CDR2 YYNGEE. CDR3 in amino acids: CASSVATGGFTEAFF. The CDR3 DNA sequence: TGTGCCAGCAGCGTAGCTACAGGGGGCTTCACTGAAGCTTTCTTT.

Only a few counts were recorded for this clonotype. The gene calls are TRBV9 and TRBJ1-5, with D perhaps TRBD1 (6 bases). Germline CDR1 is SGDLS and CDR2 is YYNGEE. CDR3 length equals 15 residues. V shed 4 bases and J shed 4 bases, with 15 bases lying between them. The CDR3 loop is CASSREGGWNQPQHF. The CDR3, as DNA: TGTGCCAGCAGCAGAGAGGGGGGCTGGAATCAGCCCCAGCATTTT.

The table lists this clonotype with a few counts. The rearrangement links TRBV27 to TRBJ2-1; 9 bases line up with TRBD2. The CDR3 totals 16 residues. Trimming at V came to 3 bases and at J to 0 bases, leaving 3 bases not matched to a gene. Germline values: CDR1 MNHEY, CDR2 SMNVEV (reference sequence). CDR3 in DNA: TGTGCCAGCAGTTTGCATAGCGGGGGCTCCTACAATGAGCAGTTCTTC. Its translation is CASSLHSGGSYNEQFF.

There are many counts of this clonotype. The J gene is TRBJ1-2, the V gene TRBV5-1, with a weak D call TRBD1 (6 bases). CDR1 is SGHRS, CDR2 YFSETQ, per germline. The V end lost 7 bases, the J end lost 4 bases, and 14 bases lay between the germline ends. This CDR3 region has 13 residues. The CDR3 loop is CASRFRTAYGYTF. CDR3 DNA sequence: TGCGCCAGCCGTTTCCGGACAGCCTATGGCTACACCTTC.

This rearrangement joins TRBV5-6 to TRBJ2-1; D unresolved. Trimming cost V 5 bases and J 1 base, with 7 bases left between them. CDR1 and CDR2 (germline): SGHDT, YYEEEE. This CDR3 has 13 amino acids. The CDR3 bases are TGTGCCAGCAGGCTGGGGTCCTACAATGAGCAGTTCTTC. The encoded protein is CASRLGSYNEQFF.

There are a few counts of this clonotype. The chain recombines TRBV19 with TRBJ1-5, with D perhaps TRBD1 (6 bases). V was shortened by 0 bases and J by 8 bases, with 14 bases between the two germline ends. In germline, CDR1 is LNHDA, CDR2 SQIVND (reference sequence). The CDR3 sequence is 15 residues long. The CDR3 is CASSIDPGGREPQHF. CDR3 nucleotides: TGTGCCAGTAGTATAGATCCGGGGGGCAGAGAGCCCCAGCATTTT.